This passage covers 13 T cell receptor beta chains from one sample sequenced in a study of shared clonotypes between healthy human individuals. Selected positively for CCR7 and CD45RO-negative, naive CD8 cells excluded terminally differentiated effector memory CD45RA+ cells. TCRdb's copy holds only in-frame clones and misses some; the assay was immunoSEQ multiplex PCR. The data show roughly 2,000,000 clones, about 95% seen once. The sample was naive CD8+ T cells sorted from blood. The receptor set was obtained from a man between 18 and 29 years old in good health.

Turning to this clone: The same CDR3 can be traced to other DNA sequences in this sample. The genes are TRBV18 and TRBJ2-7, with 8 bases fitting TRBD2. The CDR3 contains 14 residues. The trim removed 3 bases at V and 1 base at J, leaving 2 bases unmatched. Germline V CDR1 and CDR2: KGHSH, LQKENI. Here the CDR3 reads CASSPAGGSYEQYF. The CDR3 coding sequence is TGTGCCAGCTCACCCGCGGGGGGATCCTACGAGCAGTACTTC.

Points on this clone: The same CDR3 arises from other DNA sequences in this sample as well. V and J are TRBV5-4 and TRBJ2-7; D remains unclear. The CDR3 extends over 14 amino acids. The V end lost 2 bases, the J end lost 1 base, and 10 bases lay between the germline ends. Germline lookup yields CDR1 SGHNT and CDR2 YYREEE (reference sequence). CDR3 loop: CASSLGGSSYEQYF. The DNA of the CDR3 is TGTGCCAGCAGCTTAGGTGGCAGTTCCTACGAGCAGTACTTC.

This clone was detected once. The chain joins TRBV7-9 to TRBJ2-3; 8 bases line up with TRBD1. Trimming removed 2 bases from V and 2 bases from J; junction bases left unmatched: 9. Per germline, CDR1 SEHNR and CDR2 FQNEAQ (reference sequence). The CDR3 sequence is 17 residues long. CDR3 sequence (DNA): TGTGCCAGCAGCTTATTCGCAGGGGGCTTTGTCACAGATACGCAGTATTTT. The encoded protein is CASSLFAGGFVTDTQYF.

This sequence joins TRBV6-5 and TRBJ1-1; maybe TRBD1 (6 bases). V lost 5 bases and J 5 bases, leaving 15 bases between the germline ends. This CDR3 contains 14 residues. Looked up from germline, CDR1 is MNHEY and CDR2 is SVGAGI. CDR3 sequence (DNA): TGTGCCAGCAGTCAAACAGGGATTTGGACTGAAGCTTTCTTT. It translates to CASSQTGIWTEAFF.

The chain links TRBV7-9 to TRBJ2-7, with 8 bases fitting TRBD2. J was trimmed by 4 bases and V by 0 bases; bases with no gene match: 11. This CDR3 has 17 amino acids. Looked up from germline, CDR1 is SEHNR and CDR2 is FQNEAQ (reference sequence). CDR3 region: CASSLAEGAGVRYEQYF. The CDR3 DNA follows: TGTGCCAGCAGCTTAGCGGAAGGAGCGGGAGTAAGGTACGAGCAGTACTTC.

V usage is TRBV7-9 and J usage is TRBJ1-1, with D unclear. The germline gives CDR1 SEHNR, CDR2 FQNEAQ (reference sequence). The CDR3 contains 13 residues. Between the trimmed V and J ends, which lost 7 bases and 1 base, there was a span of 10 bases. The CDR3 coding sequence is TGTGCCAGCACCCGGACCGAGAACACTGAAGCTTTCTTT. Translation gives CASTRTENTEAFF. Full variable domain (rest looked up from reference TRBV7-9 and TRBJ1-1): DTGVSQNPRHKITKRGQNVTFRCDPISEHNRLYWYRQTLGQGPEFLTYFQNEAQLEKSRLLSDRFSAERPKGSFSTLEIQRTEQGDSAMYLCASTRTENTEAFFGQGTRLTVV.

This clone was recorded once. This sequence joins TRBV4-1 and TRBJ2-3, with TRBD2 as a possible D gene (7 bases). V shed 10 bases and J shed 2 bases, with 19 bases lying between them. The CDR3 spans 15 residues. CDR1 is MGHRA, CDR2 YSYEKL, per germline. The CDR3: CATSSGGWATDTQYF. For the CDR3, the DNA is TGCGCCACCTCTTCGGGGGGCTGGGCCACAGATACGCAGTATTTT.

This chain joins TRBV29-1 and TRBJ1-1; D is uncertain. Germline CDR1 reads SQVTM; CDR2 reads ANQGSEA. V was trimmed by 0 bases and J by 0 bases, leaving 11 bases between them. CDR3 length: 15 residues. Here the CDR3 reads CSVEDRGSLNTEAFF. The CDR3 nucleotides are TGCAGCGTTGAAGATCGGGGAAGTCTGAACACTGAAGCTTTCTTT.

Worth noting for this clone: Other DNA sequences in the sample encode the same CDR3. The chain recombines TRBV11-2 with TRBJ2-7; D is uncertain. The CDR3 loop spans 12 amino acids. V was clipped by 1 base and J by 5 bases, with 6 bases between them. Per the germline V gene, CDR1 is SGHAT and CDR2 is FQNNGV. Here the CDR3 reads CASSLAGHEQYF. The DNA for the CDR3 is TGTGCCAGCAGCTTAGCTGGCCACGAGCAGTACTTC.

In DNA form, the CDR3 reads TGCGCCAGCAGCCCTGAGGAAGGGGCGGGAACTACAATGCTGCAGTTCTTC. Protein: CASSPEEGAGTTMLQFF. The genes are TRBV4-1 and TRBJ2-1; D is possibly TRBD2 (6 bases). V lost 4 bases and J 12 bases, leaving 28 bases between the germline ends. This CDR3 spans 17 amino acids. CDR1 and CDR2 (germline): MGHRA, YSYEKL.

This clone came up once. V gene TRBV28 combines with J gene TRBJ2-6; D remains unclear. Trimming pared 2 bases from V and 0 bases from J, leaving 11 bases between. The germline gives CDR1 MDHEN, CDR2 SYDVKM. This CDR3 comprises 17 residues. CDR3 in amino acids: CASSLIGRNSGANVLTF. DNA for the CDR3: TGTGCCAGCAGTTTAATCGGCAGAAACTCTGGGGCCAACGTCCTGACTTTC.

This clone was observed a single time. The chain recombines TRBV5-1 with TRBJ2-1, with a tentative D call TRBD2 (6 bases). Germline CDR1 is SGHRS and CDR2 is YFSETQ. The V gene lost 5 bases and the J gene lost 0 bases, with 12 bases spanning the gap. This CDR3 comprises 15 residues. The CDR3 loop reads CASRYSGTSYNEQFF. CDR3 nucleotide sequence: TGCGCCAGCAGATATAGCGGTACCTCCTACAATGAGCAGTTCTTC.

This chain joins TRBV27 and TRBJ2-7, with 13 bases identical to TRBD2. The CDR3 loop spans 15 amino acids. J lost 4 bases, V lost 2 bases, and 2 bases had no gene match. CDR1 MNHEY and CDR2 SMNVEV come from the germline V gene (reference sequence). CDR3 in DNA: TGTGCCAGCAGTTTACGGACTAGCGGGAGTTACGAGCAGTACTTC. Translating it yields CASSLRTSGSYEQYF.